This T cell receptor beta chain was found in a study of cytomegalovirus exposure and HLA in healthy donors. CDR3 length: 16 residues. Germline CDR1 reads MGHRA; CDR2 reads YSYEKL. V lost 0 bases and J lost 0, with 12 bases in between. Separation from the roughly 600-subject first cohort characterized the approximately 120-subject validation cohort, to which the donors belonged. Data came from immunoSEQ multiplex PCR; TCRdb stores just in-frame clones and leaves some out. Of about 220,000 clones in the sample, over 80% were seen once. The chain carries TRBV4-1 and TRBJ2-7; a possible D gene is TRBD2 (6 bases). This clonotype originated in a woman aged 18-29 years in good health and CMV-seronegative. Sequencing was performed on PBMCs. CDR3 sequence: CASSQEPASVSYEQYF. CDR3 nucleotides: TGCGCCAGCAGCCAAGAACCCGCTAGCGTCTCCTACGAGCAGTACTTC.